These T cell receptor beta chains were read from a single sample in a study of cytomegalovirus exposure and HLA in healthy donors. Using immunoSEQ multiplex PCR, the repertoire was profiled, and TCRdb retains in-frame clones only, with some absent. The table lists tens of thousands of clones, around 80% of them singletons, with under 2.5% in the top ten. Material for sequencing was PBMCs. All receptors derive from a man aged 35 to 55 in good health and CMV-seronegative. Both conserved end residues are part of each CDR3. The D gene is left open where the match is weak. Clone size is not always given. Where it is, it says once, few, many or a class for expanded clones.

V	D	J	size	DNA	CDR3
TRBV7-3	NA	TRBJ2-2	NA	TGTGCCAGCAGCTTATTTCCGTCGGGGGAGCTGTTTTTT	CASSLFPSGELFF
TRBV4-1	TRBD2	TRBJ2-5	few	TGCGCCAGCAGCCCGCAGGATCACCGACTAGCGGGAGGGTCGGAGACCCAGTACTTC	CASSPQDHRLAGGSETQYF
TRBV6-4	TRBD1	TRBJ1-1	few	TGTGCCAGCAGTGACTCGAGCCAGGGGGTCACTGAAGCTTTCTTT	CASSDSSQGVTEAFF
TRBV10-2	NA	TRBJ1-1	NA	TGCGCCGGGAGGGGTTCCGGCACTGAAGCTTTCTTT	CAGRGSGTEAFF
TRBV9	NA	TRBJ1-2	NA	TGTGCCAGTACAGACCCTAACTATGGCTACACCTTC	CASTDPNYGYTF
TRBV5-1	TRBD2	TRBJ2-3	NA	TGCGCCAGCAGCTTGGGCGGGAGCGGAGATACGCAGTATTTT	CASSLGGSGDTQYF
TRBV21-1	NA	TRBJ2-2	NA	TGTGCCAGCCCCTCGGCTAGCGAGCCCTCAGGGGAGCTGTTTTTT	CASPSASEPSGELFF
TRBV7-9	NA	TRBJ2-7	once	TGTGCCAGCAGCTCCGCCTACGAGCAGTACTTC	CASSSAYEQYF
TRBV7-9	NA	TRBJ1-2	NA	TGTGCCAGCAGCTTAGGGGTCATGGCAGGGCGTTATGGCTACACCTTC	CASSLGVMAGRYGYTF
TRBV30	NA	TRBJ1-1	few	TGTGCCTGGAGGACACACATGAACACTGAAGCTTTCTTT	CAWRTHMNTEAFF
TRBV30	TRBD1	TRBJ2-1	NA	TGTGCCTGGAGTGGACTGGGGACAGGGAAAAACAATGAGCAGTTCTTC	CAWSGLGTGKNNEQFF
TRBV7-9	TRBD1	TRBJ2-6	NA	TGTGCCAGCAGCTCGGGACAGCCCGTAGGTGGGGCCAACGTCCTGACTTTC	CASSSGQPVGGANVLTF
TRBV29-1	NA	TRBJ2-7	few	TGCAGCGTTGTCAGGGACTACGAGCAGTACTTC	CSVVRDYEQYF
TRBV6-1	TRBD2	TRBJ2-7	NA	TGTGCCAGCAGGGGGAGCGGGGGGAGCTCCTACGAGCAGTACTTC	CASRGSGGSSYEQYF
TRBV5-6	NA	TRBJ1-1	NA	TGTGCCAGCAGCTTGGTGCGAAGCTCGAACACTGAAGCTTTCTTT	CASSLVRSSNTEAFF
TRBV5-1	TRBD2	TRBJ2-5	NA	TGCGCCAGCAGCTTGGAAGGGCGGGGGAAGGTGACCCAGTACTTC	CASSLEGRGKVTQYF
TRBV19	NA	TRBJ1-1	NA	TGTGCCAGTAGTATAGAAGGCGGATCCCCCGTCTTT	CASSIEGGSPVF
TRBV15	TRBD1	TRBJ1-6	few	TGTGCCACCAGCAAGGACAGGGCGGGGTCCCTCCACTTT	CATSKDRAGSLHF
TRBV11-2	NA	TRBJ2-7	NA	TGTGCCAGCAGCCCTACGAGTCGGGGGAGCGGATCCTACGAGCAGTACTTC	CASSPTSRGSGSYEQYF
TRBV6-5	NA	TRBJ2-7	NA	TGTGCCAGCAGTTACTCAATGCCGGGACTGGCCTACGAGCAGTACTTC	CASSYSMPGLAYEQYF
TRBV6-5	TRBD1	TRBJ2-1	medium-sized	TGTGCCAGCAGCACTAGGGACAGGACCCCTTGGGAGCAGTTCTTC	CASSTRDRTPWEQFF
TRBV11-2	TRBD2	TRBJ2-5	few	TGTGCCAGCAGTCTACTGGTTAGCGGGAAGTACCAAGAGACCCAGTACTTC	CASSLLVSGKYQETQYF
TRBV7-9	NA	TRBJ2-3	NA	TGTGCCAGCAGCTTAGGTATCCGTTTCGGGGGACGCACAGATACGCAGTATTTT	CASSLGIRFGGRTDTQYF
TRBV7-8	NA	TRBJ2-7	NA	NA	CASSLVVGQGTYF
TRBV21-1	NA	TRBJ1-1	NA	TGTGCCAGCCCCAGTTTGAACACTGAAGCTTTCTTT	CASPSLNTEAFF
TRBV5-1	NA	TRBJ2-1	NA	TGCGCCAGCAGCTCGGGACTCCGGGTCGACTACAATGAGCAGTTCTTC	CASSSGLRVDYNEQFF
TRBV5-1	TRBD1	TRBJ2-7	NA	TGCGCCAGCAGCTTGGAATCTCCGGGACAGGGTCTTTACGAGCAGTACTTC	CASSLESPGQGLYEQYF
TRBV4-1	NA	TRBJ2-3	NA	TGCGCCAGCAGCCAAGTCCCCGAGCGCACAGATACGCAGTATTTT	CASSQVPERTDTQYF
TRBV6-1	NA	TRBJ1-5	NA	TGTGCCAGCAGTGAAGTGACAGCGAACAATCAGCCCCAGCATTTT	CASSEVTANNQPQHF
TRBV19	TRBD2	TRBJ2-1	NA	TGTGCCAGTAGTATAGCTAGCGGGTCCTACAATGAGCAGTTCTTC	CASSIASGSYNEQFF
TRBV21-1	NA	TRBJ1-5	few	TGTGCCAGCAGCAAAGAGGGGACACACAATCAGCCCCAGCATTTT	CASSKEGTHNQPQHF
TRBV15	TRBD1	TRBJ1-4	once	TGTGCCACCAGTGAGGGGGCAAATGATGAAAAACTGTTTTTT	CATSEGANDEKLFF
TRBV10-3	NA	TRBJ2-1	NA	TGTGCCATCAGGGCAAACGGGGACTACAATGAGCAGTTCTTC	CAIRANGDYNEQFF
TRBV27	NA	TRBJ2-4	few	TGTGCCAGCAGTTCCTCCCCAAACATTCAGTACTTC	CASSSSPNIQYF
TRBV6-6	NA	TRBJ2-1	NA	TGTGCCAGCAGTTACTTAAACAATGAGCAGTTCTTC	CASSYLNNEQFF
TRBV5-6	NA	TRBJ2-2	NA	TGTGCCAGCAGCTTCCAGGGCCCAAACACCGGGGAGCTGTTTTTT	CASSFQGPNTGELFF
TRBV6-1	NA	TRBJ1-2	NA	TGTGCCAGCAGTGACGCCGCGTCCCCTGTTAACTATGGCTACACCTTC	CASSDAASPVNYGYTF
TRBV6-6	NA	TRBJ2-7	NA	TGTGCCAGCACCAGTTACTCCTACGAGCAGTACTTC	CASTSYSYEQYF
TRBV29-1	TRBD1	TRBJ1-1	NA	TGCAGCGTTGGGGTAGGGGACAGGAGCACTGAAGCTTTCTTT	CSVGVGDRSTEAFF
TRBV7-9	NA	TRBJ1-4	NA	TGTGCCAGCAGCTTAAAGACAAATGAAAAACTGTTTTTT	CASSLKTNEKLFF
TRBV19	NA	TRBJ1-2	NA	TGTGCCAGTAGTAGCCGGGACTTCAATGGCTACACCTTC	CASSSRDFNGYTF
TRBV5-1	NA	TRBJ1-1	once	TGCGCCAGCAGCCAGGGGACCCTGAACACTGAAGCTTTCTTT	CASSQGTLNTEAFF
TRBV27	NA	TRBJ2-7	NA	TGTGCCAGCAGTTTAAAGACAGCCCACGAGCAGTACTTC	CASSLKTAHEQYF
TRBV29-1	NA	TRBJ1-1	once	TGCAGCGCCACGGGGACAAGGACTGAAGCTTTCTTT	CSATGTRTEAFF
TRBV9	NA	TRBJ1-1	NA	TGTGCCAGCAGCGTAGATCTCGGGGGGTCTGAAGCTTTCTTT	CASSVDLGGSEAFF